Shown below are 6 T cell receptor beta chains from a single sample sequenced in a study of cytomegalovirus exposure and HLA in healthy donors. Primers: 60 Vbeta forward and 13 Jbeta reverse. Some clones are missing from TCRdb's copy, which holds only in-frame ones; the method was immunoSEQ multiplex PCR. The sample lists some 170,000 clones; roughly 9.5% were seen once. Specimen: PBMCs. The receptors derive from a woman in her 30s in good health and CMV-seropositive.

V is TRBV4-1 and J is TRBJ2-5, with TRBD1 matching over 8 bases. The end of the DNA is better explained by TRBJ2-7, so the J call may be wrong. The CDR3 is 14 amino acids. The germline V gene has CDR1 MGHRA and CDR2 YSYEKL. The CDR3 DNA reads as TGCGCCAGCAGCACTCGACAGGGGACCGACGAGCAGTACTTC. Translating it yields CASSTRQGTDEQYF.

The chain joins TRBV7-2 to TRBJ2-2; 9 nucleotides match TRBD2. This CDR3 comprises 17 residues. V trimming: 1 base; J trimming: 3 bases; junction bases outside the gene matches: 6. Germline CDR1 reads SGHTA; CDR2 reads FQGNSA. The CDR3 sequence is CASSLVGTSRHTGELFF. DNA of the CDR3: TGTGCCAGCAGCTTAGTTGGGACTAGCAGACACACCGGGGAGCTGTTTTTT.

This clone was seen a handful of times. The chain employs TRBV9 and TRBJ2-7, with D possibly matching TRBD2 (5 bases). The CDR3 is 15 residues long. V lost 0 bases, J lost 5 bases, and 15 bases lay in between. Germline V CDR1 and CDR2: SGDLS, YYNGEE. CDR3 sequence (DNA): TGTGCCAGCAGCGTAGCTGGAGTAGCGAGCCACGAGCAGTACTTC. Translation: CASSVAGVASHEQYF. The whole variable domain, filled in from reference TRBV9 and TRBJ2-7, reads DSGVTQTPKHLITATGQRVTLRCSPRSGDLSVYWYQQSLDQGLQFLIQYYNGEERAKGNILERFSAQQFPDLHSELNLSSLELGDSALYFCASSVAGVASHEQYFGPGTRLTVT.

V gene TRBV7-2 combines with J gene TRBJ2-7; TRBD1 is a possible D gene (6 bases). Between the trimmed V and J ends, which lost 4 bases and 6 bases, there was a span of 13 bases. The CDR3 has 13 amino acids. CDR1 is SGHTA, CDR2 FQGNSA, per germline. This CDR3 reads CASSSLRGGEQYF. The CDR3 DNA reads as TGTGCCAGCAGCTCGCTAAGAGGGGGCGAGCAGTACTTC. The complete variable domain, with remaining parts taken from reference TRBV7-2 and TRBJ2-7, reads GAGVSQSPSNKVTEKGKDVELRCDPISGHTALYWYRQSLGQGLEFLIYFQGNSAPDKSGLPSDRFSAERTGGSVSTLTIQRTQQEDSAVYLCASSSLRGGEQYFGPGTRLTVT.

This clone appeared a few times. Other DNA sequences in the same sample also yield this CDR3. The chain is built from TRBV30 and TRBJ1-2; TRBD1 might be the D (5 bases). This CDR3 contains 16 residues. Deletions cut 3 bases from V and 4 bases from J, with 21 bases between. Per germline, CDR1 GTSNPN and CDR2 SVGIG (reference sequence). The CDR3 nucleotides read TGTGCCTGGAGCGTCCCAGGGACTTGGGGGACCTATGGCTACACCTTC. Translating it yields CAWSVPGTWGTYGYTF.

The rearrangement joins TRBV30 to TRBJ1-1; TRBD1 matches at 7 bases. Trimming removed 2 bases from V and 0 bases from J; junction bases left unmatched: 3. This CDR3 spans 14 amino acids. Germline CDR1 GTSNPN, CDR2 SVGIG (reference sequence). CDR3 sequence: CAWSRGTVNTEAFF. The DNA of the CDR3 is TGTGCCTGGAGTAGGGGGACAGTGAACACTGAAGCTTTCTTT.